A selection of T cell receptor beta chains follows, all from one sample in a study of T cell responses to AZD1222 COVID-19 vaccine. Measured with immunoSEQ multiplex PCR; TCRdb has only the in-frame clones, and not every one. Among 86,000 or so clones listed, about 89% were seen once. Specimen: peripheral blood, collected on day 0 of MenACWY control vaccination. The receptors derive from an adult in good health. CDR3s include the opening cysteine and the closing phenylalanine or tryptophan. A D gene is named only where the DNA matches it firmly. Size values are once, few and many counts, or a class for expanded clones, and some rows have none.

d_gene: .; v_gene: TRBV29-1; len: 15; j_gene: TRBJ2-3; abundance: few; CDR3nt: TGCAGCGTTTCACTAGGAGCAAACGTTATTGATACGCAGTATTTT; CDR3aa: CSVSLGANVIDTQYF
d_gene: TRBD1; v_gene: TRBV5-3; len: 17; j_gene: TRBJ1-1; abundance: .; CDR3nt: TGTGCCAGAAGGCCCGGACAGGGAGGTTACCTCAACACTGAAGCTTTCTTT; CDR3aa: CARRPGQGGYLNTEAFF
d_gene: TRBD1; v_gene: TRBV7-2; len: 14; j_gene: TRBJ1-2; abundance: .; CDR3nt: TGTGCCAGCAGCCCCCGGACAGGGGACTATGGCTACACCTTC; CDR3aa: CASSPRTGDYGYTF
d_gene: .; v_gene: TRBV9; len: 13; j_gene: TRBJ1-1; abundance: .; CDR3nt: TGTGCCAGCTCTCAGGATAGGGACACTGAAGCTTTCTTT; CDR3aa: CASSQDRDTEAFF
d_gene: TRBD1; v_gene: TRBV5-4; len: 14; j_gene: TRBJ2-7; abundance: .; CDR3nt: TGTGCCAGCGTAACAGGGGAATCCACCTACGAGCAGTACTTC; CDR3aa: CASVTGESTYEQYF
d_gene: TRBD1; v_gene: TRBV27; len: 15; j_gene: TRBJ1-4; abundance: .; CDR3nt: TGTGCCAGCAGTCCCCAGGGACAGGGACGCGAAAAACTGTTTTTT; CDR3aa: CASSPQGQGREKLFF
d_gene: .; v_gene: TRBV28; len: 14; j_gene: TRBJ2-7; abundance: once; CDR3nt: TGTGCCAGCAGTTTACTTCAGGCCGGGGTCGAGCAGTACTTC; CDR3aa: CASSLLQAGVEQYF
d_gene: TRBD2; v_gene: TRBV9; len: 15; j_gene: TRBJ2-5; abundance: .; CDR3nt: TGTGCCAGCAGCGCTAGCGGGAGGAACCAAGAGACCCAGTACTTC; CDR3aa: CASSASGRNQETQYF
d_gene: TRBD2; v_gene: TRBV24-1; len: 13; j_gene: TRBJ2-7; abundance: .; CDR3nt: TGTGCCACCGGTCCTAGCGGTACCTACGAGCAGTACTTC; CDR3aa: CATGPSGTYEQYF
d_gene: .; v_gene: TRBV5-4; len: 13; j_gene: TRBJ2-1; abundance: .; CDR3nt: TGTGCCAGCAGCCCGCCGGGTAGCCATGAGCAGTTCTTC; CDR3aa: CASSPPGSHEQFF
d_gene: TRBD1; v_gene: TRBV19; len: 15; j_gene: TRBJ1-1; abundance: .; CDR3nt: TGTGCCAGTAGTGCACCGGGACAGGGAATGTGGGAAGCTTTCTTT; CDR3aa: CASSAPGQGMWEAFF
d_gene: .; v_gene: TRBV29-1; len: 13; j_gene: TRBJ1-1; abundance: .; CDR3nt: TGCAGCGCCCGGGGGGGGGTGAACACTGAAGCTTTCTTT; CDR3aa: CSARGGVNTEAFF
d_gene: .; v_gene: TRBV6-5; len: 14; j_gene: TRBJ1-5; abundance: .; CDR3nt: TGTGCCAGCAGTAGGACCATAGACCATCAGCCCCAGCATTTT; CDR3aa: CASSRTIDHQPQHF
d_gene: .; v_gene: TRBV11-2; len: 14; j_gene: TRBJ1-1; abundance: .; CDR3nt: TGTGCCAGCAGCCCTATTCTCCCTCCCACTGAAGCTTTCTTT; CDR3aa: CASSPILPPTEAFF
d_gene: TRBD1; v_gene: TRBV2; len: 16; j_gene: TRBJ1-5; abundance: .; CDR3nt: TGTGCCAGCAGTGATAAAGTTTCGACAGGGAATCAGCCCCAGCATTTT; CDR3aa: CASSDKVSTGNQPQHF
d_gene: .; v_gene: TRBV27; len: 13; j_gene: TRBJ1-1; abundance: .; CDR3nt: TGTGCCAGCAGGGGACACGTGAACACTGAAGCTTTCTTT; CDR3aa: CASRGHVNTEAFF
d_gene: .; v_gene: TRBV4-1; len: 15; j_gene: TRBJ2-2; abundance: .; CDR3nt: TGCGCCAGCACCCCTTTGCCTAGGGGCACCGGGGAGCTGTTTTTT; CDR3aa: CASTPLPRGTGELFF
d_gene: .; v_gene: TRBV28; len: 14; j_gene: TRBJ2-1; abundance: .; CDR3nt: TGTGCCAGCAGTTTAAGGAGCTCCTACAATGAGCAGTTCTTC; CDR3aa: CASSLRSSYNEQFF
d_gene: TRBD1; v_gene: TRBV10-3; len: 14; j_gene: TRBJ2-4; abundance: .; CDR3nt: TGTGCCATCCCCTCAGGGGGCCCGAAAAACATTCAGTACTTC; CDR3aa: CAIPSGGPKNIQYF
d_gene: .; v_gene: TRBV18; len: 13; j_gene: TRBJ1-1; abundance: few; CDR3nt: TGTGCCAGCTCACCACCAGGGGGGAGGGAAGCTTTCTTT; CDR3aa: CASSPPGGREAFF
d_gene: TRBD2; v_gene: TRBV6-5; len: 16; j_gene: TRBJ2-3; abundance: .; CDR3nt: TGTGCCAGCAGTTACTTTAGCGGGAGCTCCACAGATACGCAGTATTTT; CDR3aa: CASSYFSGSSTDTQYF
d_gene: .; v_gene: TRBV11-2; len: 16; j_gene: TRBJ2-3; abundance: once; CDR3nt: TGTGCCAGCAGCTTTATTAGACGGGGGAGCACAGATACGCAGTATTTT; CDR3aa: CASSFIRRGSTDTQYF
d_gene: .; v_gene: TRBV29-1; len: 13; j_gene: TRBJ2-5; abundance: .; CDR3nt: TGCAGCGTTGGACAGCAAACCAGGGAGACCCAGTACTTC; CDR3aa: CSVGQQTRETQYF